The source of this T cell receptor (beta chain) is a study of cytomegalovirus exposure and HLA in healthy donors. Points from the study as a whole: An Asian-associated ancestry cluster reportedly showed fewer N-insertions than the approximately 620-donor mean in a later analysis. Several of the most significant clusters were apparently associated with common viral pathogens in a later analysis. The dataset shows that most TCR sequences were rare, while some public TCRs occurred in many donors.

Turning to this clone: The antigen remains unidentified.

Both 60 Vbeta primers and 13 Jbeta primers went into the PCR. Sequencing used immunoSEQ multiplex PCR; TCRdb keeps in-frame clones, though not all of them. The sample consists of about 80,000 clones, around 60% of them appearing once. From germline, CDR1 is LNHDA and CDR2 SQIVND (reference sequence). The CDR3 extends over 14 amino acids. With V trimmed by 6 bases and J by 4 bases, 1 base remained unmatched. This sequence was found in a male donor in good health and CMV-seropositive. This sequence joins TRBV19 and TRBJ2-5; 14 nucleotides match TRBD2. Specimen: PBMCs. The CDR3 DNA follows: TGTGCCAGTAGCGGGACTAGCGGGGGAGAGACCCAGTACTTC. This encodes CASSGTSGGETQYF.